This T cell receptor beta chain was identified in a study of blood T cell repertoires in COVID-19. The wider study: The cDNA or gDNA used as material had been derived from T cells, B-cell-depleted T cells, or PBMCs.

In the source study's methods: Nucleated cell number was recorded as an estimate derived from reference gene primer amplification. Produced via immunoSEQ multiplex PCR; TCRdb's table is partial and in-frame only. That table furnishes V, J and clone size, whereas the DNA furnished D and trimming. The sample records about 150,000 clones, more than 85% being singletons. In this sample, this clone turned up once. The CDR3 contains 16 residues. CDR1 is SGHVS, CDR2 FNYEAQ, per germline. Trimming removed 3 bases from V and 1 base from J; junction bases left unmatched: 5. This chain links TRBV7-6 with TRBJ2-2; TRBD2 agrees at 7 bases. Sequencing used peripheral blood. The sequence was collected from a man between 60 and 75 years old with COVID-19, enrolled during active disease. The CDR3 DNA follows: TGTGCCAGCAGCTTCAGTGGGGGGGTGAACACCGGGGAGCTGTTTTTT. It codes for CASSFSGGVNTGELFF.